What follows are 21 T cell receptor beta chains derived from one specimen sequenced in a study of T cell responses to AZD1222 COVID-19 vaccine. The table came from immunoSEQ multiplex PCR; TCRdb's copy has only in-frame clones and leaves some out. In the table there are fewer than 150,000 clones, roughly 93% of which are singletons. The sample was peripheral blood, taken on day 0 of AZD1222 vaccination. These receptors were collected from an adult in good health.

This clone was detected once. The CDR3 region has the DNA TGTGCCAGCAGTTCCTTCCGGGACAGGGCTGCCTACGAGCAGTACTTC. It is translated as CASSSFRDRAAYEQYF. V is TRBV6-2 or TRBV6-3 and J is TRBJ2-7; 9 bases match TRBD1. The CDR3 is 16 amino acids. Losses at the gene ends were 4 bases for V and 2 bases for J; bases not matched to a gene: 9. Germline values: CDR1 MNHEY, CDR2 SVGEGT.

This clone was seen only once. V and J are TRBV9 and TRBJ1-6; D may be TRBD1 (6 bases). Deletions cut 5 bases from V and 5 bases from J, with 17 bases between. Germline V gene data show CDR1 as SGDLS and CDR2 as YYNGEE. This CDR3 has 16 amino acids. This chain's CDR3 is CASSHSLGANNSPLHF. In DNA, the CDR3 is TGTGCCAGCAGTCACTCGCTGGGGGCCAATAATTCACCCCTCCACTTT.

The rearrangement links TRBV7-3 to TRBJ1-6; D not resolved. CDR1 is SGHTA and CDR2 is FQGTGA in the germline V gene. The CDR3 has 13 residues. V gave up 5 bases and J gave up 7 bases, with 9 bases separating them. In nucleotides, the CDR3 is TGTGCCAGCAGCCAAGGAATAAATTCACCCCTCCACTTT. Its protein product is CASSQGINSPLHF. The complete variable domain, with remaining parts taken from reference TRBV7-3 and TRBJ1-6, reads GAGVSQTPSNKVTEKGKYVELRCDPISGHTALYWYRQSLGQGPEFLIYFQGTGAADDSGLPNDRFFAVRPEGSVSTLKIQRTERGDSAVYLCASSQGINSPLHFGNGTRLTVT.

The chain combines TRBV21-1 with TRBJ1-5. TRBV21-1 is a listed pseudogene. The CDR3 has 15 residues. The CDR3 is CASTLEGGGNQPQHF. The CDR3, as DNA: TGTGCCAGCACCCTAGAGGGGGGCGGTAATCAGCCCCAGCATTTT.

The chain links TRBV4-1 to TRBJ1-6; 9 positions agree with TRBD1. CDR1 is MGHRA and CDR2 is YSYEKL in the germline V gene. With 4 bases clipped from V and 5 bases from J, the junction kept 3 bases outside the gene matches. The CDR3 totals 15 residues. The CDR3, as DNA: TGCGCCAGCAGCCTACAGGGGGCGGATAATTCACCCCTCCACTTT. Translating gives CASSLQGADNSPLHF.

The CDR3 here is CASIPRGVSTEAFF. DNA for the CDR3: TGTGCCAGTATCCCGAGGGGGGTGAGCACTGAAGCTTTCTTT. The gene calls are TRBV19 and TRBJ1-1; maybe TRBD1 (6 bases). The CDR3 length is 14 residues. Germline V gene data show CDR1 as LNHDA and CDR2 as SQIVND (reference sequence). V dropped 7 bases and J dropped 4 bases, with 16 bases sitting between them.

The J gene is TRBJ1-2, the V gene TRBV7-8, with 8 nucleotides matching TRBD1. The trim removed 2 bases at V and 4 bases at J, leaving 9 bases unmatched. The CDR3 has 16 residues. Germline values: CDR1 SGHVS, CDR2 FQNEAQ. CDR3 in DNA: TGTGCCAGCAGCTTACGTCAGGGGGCGTCTACCTATGGCTACACCTTC. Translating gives CASSLRQGASTYGYTF.

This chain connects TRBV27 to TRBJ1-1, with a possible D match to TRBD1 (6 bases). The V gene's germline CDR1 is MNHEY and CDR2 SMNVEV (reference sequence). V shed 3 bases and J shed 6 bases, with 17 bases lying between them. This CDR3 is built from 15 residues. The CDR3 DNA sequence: TGTGCCAGCAGTTTGAGGGGGACACGATACGCTGAAGCTTTCTTT. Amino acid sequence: CASSLRGTRYAEAFF.

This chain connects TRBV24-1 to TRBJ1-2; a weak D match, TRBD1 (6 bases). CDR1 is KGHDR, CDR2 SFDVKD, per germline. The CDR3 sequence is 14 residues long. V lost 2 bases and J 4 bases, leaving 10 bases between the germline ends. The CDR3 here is CATSDSGQTYGYTF. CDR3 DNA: TGTGCCACCAGTGATTCAGGACAGACCTATGGCTACACCTTC.

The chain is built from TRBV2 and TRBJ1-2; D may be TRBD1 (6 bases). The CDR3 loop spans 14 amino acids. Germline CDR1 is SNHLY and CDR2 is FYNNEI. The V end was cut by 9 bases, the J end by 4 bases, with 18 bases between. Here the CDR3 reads CASVQRTALYGYTF. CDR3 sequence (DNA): TGTGCCAGTGTACAAAGGACAGCCCTCTATGGCTACACCTTC.

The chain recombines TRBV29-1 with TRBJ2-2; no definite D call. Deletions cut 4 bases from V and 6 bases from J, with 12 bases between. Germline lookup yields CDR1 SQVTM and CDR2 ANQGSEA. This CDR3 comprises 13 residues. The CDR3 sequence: CSVGERQAGELFF. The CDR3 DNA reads TGCAGCGTTGGAGAGAGGCAGGCCGGGGAGCTGTTTTTT.

CDR3 nucleotide sequence: TGTGCCAGCAGTTGGACAGGGTTCGATGGCTACACCTTC. As protein: CASSWTGFDGYTF. The chain is built from TRBV12-3 or TRBV12-4 and TRBJ1-2; 8 nucleotides line up with TRBD1. The V gene end was trimmed by 4 bases and the J gene end by 6 bases; junction bases not matched to a gene: 4. This CDR3 is built from 13 residues.

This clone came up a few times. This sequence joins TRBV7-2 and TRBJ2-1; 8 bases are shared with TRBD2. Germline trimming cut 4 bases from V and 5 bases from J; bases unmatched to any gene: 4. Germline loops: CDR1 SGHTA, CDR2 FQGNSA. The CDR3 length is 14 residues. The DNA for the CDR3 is TGTGCCAGCAGCTCATGGACTAGCCACAATGAGCAGTTCTTC. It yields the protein CASSSWTSHNEQFF.

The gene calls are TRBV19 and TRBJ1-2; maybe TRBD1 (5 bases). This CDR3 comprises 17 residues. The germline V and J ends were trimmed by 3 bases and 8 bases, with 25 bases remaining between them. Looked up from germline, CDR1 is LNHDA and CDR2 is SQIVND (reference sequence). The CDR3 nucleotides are TGTGCCAGTAGTATCGCCGGGCAGGGAGGAGGTCGCCTAGGCTACACCTTC. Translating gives CASSIAGQGGGRLGYTF. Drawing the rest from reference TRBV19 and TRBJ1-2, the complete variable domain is DGGITQSPKYLFRKEGQNVTLSCEQNLNHDAMYWYRQDPGQGLRLIYYSQIVNDFQKGDIAEGYSVSREKKESFPLTVTSAQKNPTAFYLCASSIAGQGGGRLGYTFGSGTRLTVV.

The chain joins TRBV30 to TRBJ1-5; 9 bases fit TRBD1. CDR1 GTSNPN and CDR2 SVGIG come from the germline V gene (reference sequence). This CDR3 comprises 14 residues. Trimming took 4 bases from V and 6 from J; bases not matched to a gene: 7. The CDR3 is CAWTRTGDGQPQHF. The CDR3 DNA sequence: TGTGCCTGGACTAGGACAGGGGATGGTCAGCCCCAGCATTTT.

The CDR3 loop is CASSLGGRDYGYTF. CDR3 sequence (DNA): TGCGCCAGCAGCTTGGGGGGCAGGGACTATGGCTACACCTTC. The rearrangement joins TRBV5-1 to TRBJ1-2; D may be TRBD1 (5 bases). V was trimmed by 0 bases and J by 3 bases, leaving 9 bases between them. Germline lookup yields CDR1 SGHRS and CDR2 YFSETQ. This CDR3 comprises 14 residues.

CDR3 residues: CASSQDGSGAEYF. As DNA, the CDR3 is TGTGCCAGCAGCCAAGATGGTTCTGGCGCGGAGTACTTC. The gene calls are TRBV4-2 and TRBJ2-5, with D unresolved. CDR1 and CDR2 from the germline V gene are LGHNA and YNFKEQ. The CDR3 is made up of 13 amino acids. V dropped 0 bases and J dropped 12 bases, with 14 bases sitting between them.

CDR3 amino acids: CASSILRVPNEQFF. In nucleotides, the CDR3 is TGTGCCAGCAGTATTCTCAGGGTACCCAATGAGCAGTTCTTC. The V and J genes are TRBV6-2 or TRBV6-3 and TRBJ2-1, with D possibly being TRBD1 (5 bases). The germline CDR1 and CDR2 sequences are MNHEY and SVGEGT. Trimming left V 5 bases short and J 6 bases short, with 14 bases between. This CDR3 spans 14 amino acids.

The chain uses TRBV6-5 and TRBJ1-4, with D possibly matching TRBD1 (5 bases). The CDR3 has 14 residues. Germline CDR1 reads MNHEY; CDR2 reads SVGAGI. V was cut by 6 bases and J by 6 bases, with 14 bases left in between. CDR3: CASSLGTSYEKLFF. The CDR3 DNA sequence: TGTGCCAGCAGCCTCGGGACGTCCTATGAAAAACTGTTTTTT.

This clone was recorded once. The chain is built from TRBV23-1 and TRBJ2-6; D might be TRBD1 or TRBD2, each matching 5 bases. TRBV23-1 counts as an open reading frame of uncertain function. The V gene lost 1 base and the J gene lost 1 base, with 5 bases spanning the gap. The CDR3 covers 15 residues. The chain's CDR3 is CASSQWGSGANVLTF. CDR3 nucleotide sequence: TGCGCCAGCAGTCAATGGGGGTCTGGGGCCAACGTCCTGACTTTC.

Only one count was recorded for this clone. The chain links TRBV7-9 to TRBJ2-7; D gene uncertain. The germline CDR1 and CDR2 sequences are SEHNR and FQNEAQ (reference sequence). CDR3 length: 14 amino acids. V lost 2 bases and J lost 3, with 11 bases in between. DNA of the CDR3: TGTGCCAGCAGCTTATTAGAGAGTGGCTACGAGCAGTACTTC. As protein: CASSLLESGYEQYF.